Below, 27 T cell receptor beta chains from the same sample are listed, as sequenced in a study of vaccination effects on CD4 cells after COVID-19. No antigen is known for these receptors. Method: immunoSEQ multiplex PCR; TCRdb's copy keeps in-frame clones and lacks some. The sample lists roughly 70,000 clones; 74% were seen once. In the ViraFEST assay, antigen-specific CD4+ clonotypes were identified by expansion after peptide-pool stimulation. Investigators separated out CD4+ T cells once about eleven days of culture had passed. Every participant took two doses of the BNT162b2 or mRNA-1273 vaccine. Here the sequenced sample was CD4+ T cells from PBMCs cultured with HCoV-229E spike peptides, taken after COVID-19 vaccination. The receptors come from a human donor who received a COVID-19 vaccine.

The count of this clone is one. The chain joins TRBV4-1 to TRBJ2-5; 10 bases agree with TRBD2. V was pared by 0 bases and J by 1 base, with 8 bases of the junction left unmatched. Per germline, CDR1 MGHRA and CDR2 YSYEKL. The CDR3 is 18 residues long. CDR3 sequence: CASSQDRIAGGIQETQYF. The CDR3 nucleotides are TGCGCCAGCAGCCAAGATAGGATAGCGGGGGGTATCCAAGAGACCCAGTACTTC.

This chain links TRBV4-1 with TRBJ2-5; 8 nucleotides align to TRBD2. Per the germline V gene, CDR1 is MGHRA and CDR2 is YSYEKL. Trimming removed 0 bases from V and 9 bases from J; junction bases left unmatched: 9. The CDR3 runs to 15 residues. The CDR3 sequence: CASSQDVAVGRAQYF. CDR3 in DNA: TGCGCCAGCAGCCAAGATGTCGCCGTCGGGAGGGCCCAGTACTTC.

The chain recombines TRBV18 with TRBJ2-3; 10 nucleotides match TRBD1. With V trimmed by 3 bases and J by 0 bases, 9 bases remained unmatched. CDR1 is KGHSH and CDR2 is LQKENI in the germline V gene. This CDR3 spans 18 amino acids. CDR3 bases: TGTGCCAGCTCACCCTCGGGACAGGGGATTCCTAGCACAGATACGCAGTATTTT. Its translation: CASSPSGQGIPSTDTQYF.

The CDR3 DNA reads TGTGCCAGCAGTCGAAATCCGGGACGAAATGAAAAACTGTTTTTT. The encoded protein is CASSRNPGRNEKLFF. The rearrangement joins TRBV27 to TRBJ1-4; a weak D match, TRBD1 (5 bases). This CDR3 region has 15 residues. The V gene's germline CDR1 is MNHEY and CDR2 SMNVEV (reference sequence). Trimming left V 5 bases short and J 5 bases short, with 15 bases between.

The CDR3 coding sequence is TGTGCCAGCAGCCAAAGACAGGCGAGCTCCTATAATTCACCCCTCCACTTT. This encodes CASSQRQASSYNSPLHF. The chain joins TRBV11-2 to TRBJ1-6, with D possibly being TRBD1 (6 bases). CDR3 length: 17 amino acids. In germline, CDR1 is SGHAT, CDR2 FQNNGV. V lost 5 bases, J lost 0 bases, and 14 bases lay in between.

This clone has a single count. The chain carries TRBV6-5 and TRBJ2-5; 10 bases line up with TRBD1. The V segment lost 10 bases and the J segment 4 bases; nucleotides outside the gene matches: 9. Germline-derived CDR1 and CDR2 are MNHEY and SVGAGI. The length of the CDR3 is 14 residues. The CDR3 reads CATRPRDRGETQYF. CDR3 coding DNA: TGTGCCACCCGACCCCGGGACAGGGGAGAGACCCAGTACTTC.

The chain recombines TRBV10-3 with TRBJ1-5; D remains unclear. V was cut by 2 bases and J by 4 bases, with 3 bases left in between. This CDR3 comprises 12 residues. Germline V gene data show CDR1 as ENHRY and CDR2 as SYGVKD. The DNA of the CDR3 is TGTGCCATCAGTGAGCCTAATCAGCCCCAGCATTTT. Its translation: CAISEPNQPQHF.

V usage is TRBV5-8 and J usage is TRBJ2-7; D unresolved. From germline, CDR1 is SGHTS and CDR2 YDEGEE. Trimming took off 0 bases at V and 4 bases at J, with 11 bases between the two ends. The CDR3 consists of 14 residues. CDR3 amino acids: CASSLARWNYEQYV. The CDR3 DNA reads TGTGCCAGCAGCTTGGCCCGCTGGAATTACGAGCAGTACGTC.

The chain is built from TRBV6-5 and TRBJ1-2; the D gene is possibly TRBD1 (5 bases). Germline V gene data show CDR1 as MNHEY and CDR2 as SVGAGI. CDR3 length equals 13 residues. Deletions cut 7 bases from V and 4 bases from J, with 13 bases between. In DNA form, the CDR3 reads TGTGCCAGCACCGAAACAGGCGCCTATGGCTACACCTTC. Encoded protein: CASTETGAYGYTF.

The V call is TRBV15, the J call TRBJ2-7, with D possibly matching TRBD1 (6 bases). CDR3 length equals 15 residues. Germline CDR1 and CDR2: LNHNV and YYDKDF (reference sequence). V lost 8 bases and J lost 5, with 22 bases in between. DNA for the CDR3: TGTGCCACCTGGGGGACAAGGTGGGGCAAAGACGAGCAGTACGTC. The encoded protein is CATWGTRWGKDEQYV.

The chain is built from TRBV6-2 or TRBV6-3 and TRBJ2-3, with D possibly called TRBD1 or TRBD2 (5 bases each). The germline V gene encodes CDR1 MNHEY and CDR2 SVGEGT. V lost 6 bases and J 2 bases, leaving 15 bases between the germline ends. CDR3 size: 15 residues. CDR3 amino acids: CASSGAGTYTDTQYF. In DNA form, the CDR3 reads TGTGCCAGCAGCGGAGCCGGGACCTACACAGATACGCAGTATTTT.

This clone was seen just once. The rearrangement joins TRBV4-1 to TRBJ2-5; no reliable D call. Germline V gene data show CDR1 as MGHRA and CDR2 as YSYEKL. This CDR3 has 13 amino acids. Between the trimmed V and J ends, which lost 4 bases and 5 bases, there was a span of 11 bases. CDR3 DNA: TGCGCCAGCAGCCTAGCTATTACCGAGACCCAGTACTTC. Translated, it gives CASSLAITETQYF.

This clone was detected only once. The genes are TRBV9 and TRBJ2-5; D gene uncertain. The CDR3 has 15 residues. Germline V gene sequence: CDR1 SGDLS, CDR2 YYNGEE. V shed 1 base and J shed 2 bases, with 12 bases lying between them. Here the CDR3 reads CASSVLPQTQETQYF. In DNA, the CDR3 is TGTGCCAGCAGCGTACTTCCGCAGACTCAAGAGACCCAGTACTTC.

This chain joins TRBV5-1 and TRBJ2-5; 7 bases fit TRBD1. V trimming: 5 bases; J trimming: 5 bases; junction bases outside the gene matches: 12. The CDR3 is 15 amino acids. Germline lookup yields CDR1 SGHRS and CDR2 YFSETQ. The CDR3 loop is CASRPRQGLRETQYF. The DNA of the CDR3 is TGCGCCAGCAGACCTCGACAGGGTTTACGGGAGACCCAGTACTTC.

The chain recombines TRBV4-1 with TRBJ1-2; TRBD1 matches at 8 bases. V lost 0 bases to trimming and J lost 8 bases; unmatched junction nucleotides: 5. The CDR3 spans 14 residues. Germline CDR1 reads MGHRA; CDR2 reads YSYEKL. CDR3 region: CASSQERRGPGYTF. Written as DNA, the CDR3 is TGCGCCAGCAGCCAAGAGCGCAGGGGGCCCGGCTACACCTTC.

As DNA, the CDR3 is TGTGCTAGTGCCATCCTCCGGGACAGGTGGTACAATGAGCAGTTCTTC. It specifies CASAILRDRWYNEQFF. This sequence joins TRBV12-5 and TRBJ2-1; 8 bases agree with TRBD1. Germline CDR1 and CDR2: LGHNT and FRNRAP. CDR3 size: 16 residues. V gave up 7 bases and J gave up 4 bases; unmatched junction bases: 12.

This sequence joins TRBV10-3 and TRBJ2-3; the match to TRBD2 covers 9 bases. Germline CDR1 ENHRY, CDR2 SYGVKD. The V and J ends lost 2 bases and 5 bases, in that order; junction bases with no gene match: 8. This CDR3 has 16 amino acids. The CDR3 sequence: CAISEDGGGAGDTQYF. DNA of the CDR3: TGTGCCATCAGTGAGGATGGCGGGGGGGCCGGAGATACGCAGTATTTT.

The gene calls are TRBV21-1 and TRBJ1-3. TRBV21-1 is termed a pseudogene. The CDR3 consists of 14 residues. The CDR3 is CASSKESEGNTIYF. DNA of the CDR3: TGTGCCAGCAGCAAAGAATCAGAGGGAAACACCATATATTTT.

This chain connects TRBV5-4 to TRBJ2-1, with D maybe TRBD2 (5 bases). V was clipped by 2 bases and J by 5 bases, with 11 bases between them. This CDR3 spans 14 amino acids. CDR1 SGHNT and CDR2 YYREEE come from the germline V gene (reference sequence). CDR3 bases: TGTGCCAGCAGCTTTCCGTCGGGAAACAATGAGCAGTTCTTC. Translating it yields CASSFPSGNNEQFF.

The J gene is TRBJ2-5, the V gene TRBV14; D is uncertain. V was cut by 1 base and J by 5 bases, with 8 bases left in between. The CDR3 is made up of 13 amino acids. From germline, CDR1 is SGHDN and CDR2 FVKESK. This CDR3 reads CASSQVRPETQYF. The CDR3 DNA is TGTGCCAGCAGCCAAGTGAGACCCGAGACCCAGTACTTC. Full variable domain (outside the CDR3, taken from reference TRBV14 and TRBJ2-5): EAGVTQFPSHSVIEKGQTVTLRCDPISGHDNLYWYRRVMGKEIKFLLHFVKESKQDESGMPNNRFLAERTGGTYSTLKVQPAELEDSGVYFCASSQVRPETQYFGPGTRLLVL.

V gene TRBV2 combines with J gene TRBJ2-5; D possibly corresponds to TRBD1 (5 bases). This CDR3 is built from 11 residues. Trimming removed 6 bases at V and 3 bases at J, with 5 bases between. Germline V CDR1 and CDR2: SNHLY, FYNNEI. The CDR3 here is CASRTEETQYF. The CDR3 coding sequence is TGTGCCAGCAGGACAGAAGAGACCCAGTACTTC. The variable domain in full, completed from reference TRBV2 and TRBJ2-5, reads EPEVTQTPSHQVTQMGQEVILRCVPISNHLYFYWYRQILGQKVEFLVSFYNNEISEKSEIFDDQFSVERPDGSNFTLKIRSTKLEDSAMYFCASRTEETQYFGPGTRLLVL.

The CDR3 reads CASSYLASDTQYF. DNA of the CDR3: TGTGCCAGCAGCTACCTAGCCTCAGATACGCAGTATTTT. The chain employs TRBV7-9 and TRBJ2-3; a weak D match, TRBD2 (5 bases). The CDR3 length is 13 residues. The V gene lost 4 bases and the J gene lost 4 bases, with 9 bases spanning the gap. Germline assignment: CDR1 SEHNR and CDR2 FQNEAQ (reference sequence).

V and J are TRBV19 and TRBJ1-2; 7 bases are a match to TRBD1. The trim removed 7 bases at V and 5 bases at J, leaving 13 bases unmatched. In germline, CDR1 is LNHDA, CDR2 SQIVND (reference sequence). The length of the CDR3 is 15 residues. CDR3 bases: TGTGCCAGTAAATTCCGGGACAGTCGATCTTATGGCTACACCTTC. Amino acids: CASKFRDSRSYGYTF.

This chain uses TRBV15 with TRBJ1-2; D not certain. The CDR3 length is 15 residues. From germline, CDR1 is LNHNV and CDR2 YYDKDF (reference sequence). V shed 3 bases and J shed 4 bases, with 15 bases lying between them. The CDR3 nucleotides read TGTGCCACCAGCAGCCTGGGCATCCGGGGCTATGGCTACACCTTC. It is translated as CATSSLGIRGYGYTF.

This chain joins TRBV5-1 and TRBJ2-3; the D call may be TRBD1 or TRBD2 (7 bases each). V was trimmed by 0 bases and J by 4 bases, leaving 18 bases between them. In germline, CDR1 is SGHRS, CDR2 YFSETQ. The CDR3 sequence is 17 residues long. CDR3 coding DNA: TGCGCCAGCAGCTTGGCGAGGGTCCAGGGGGGGCCAGATACGCAGTATTTT. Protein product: CASSLARVQGGPDTQYF.

CDR3 residues: CATSEGPDTGNTIYF. The DNA of the CDR3 is TGTGCCACCAGTGAAGGACCGGACACTGGAAACACCATATATTTT. The V gene is TRBV24-1, the J gene TRBJ1-3, with a tentative D call TRBD1 (5 bases). V lost 4 bases and J lost 2, with 11 bases in between. This CDR3 is 15 amino acids long. CDR1 and CDR2 (germline): KGHDR, SFDVKD.

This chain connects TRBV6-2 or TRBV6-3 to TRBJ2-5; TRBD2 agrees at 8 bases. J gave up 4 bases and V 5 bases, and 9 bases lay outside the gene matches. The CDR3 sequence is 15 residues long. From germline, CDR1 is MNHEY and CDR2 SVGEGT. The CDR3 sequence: CASSNYGLAGETQYF. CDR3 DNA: TGTGCCAGCAGTAACTACGGACTAGCTGGAGAGACCCAGTACTTC.